Listed below are T cell receptor beta chains from one sample, sequenced in a study of blood T cell repertoires in COVID-19. Method: immunoSEQ multiplex PCR; TCRdb's copy keeps in-frame clones and lacks some. The sample contains about 60,000 clones, 75% to 85% of which appear only once. Sequences were obtained from peripheral blood. Receptors were obtained from a human donor in a cohort sampled during active COVID-19. The CDR3 runs from the conserved cysteine through the conserved F or W. The order of the fields is V gene, CDR3 protein.

>TRBV19
CASSRPGTGELFF
>TRBV4-2
CASSQAGTSRAKNIQYF
>TRBV7-2
CASSLNPQETQYF
>TRBV7-6
CASSLADRAPSYEQYF
>TRBV5-1
CASSLGPENTEAFF
>TRBV30
CAWSSGGARETQYF
>TRBV6-5
CASSFRQGEYYEQYF
>TRBV2
CASRATGTGRTEAFF
>TRBV6-5
CASSYGTGAHREQYF
>TRBV18
CASSPSDTQYF
>TRBV5-1
CASSATGGSVEQYF
>TRBV30
CASSETGGNIQYF
>TRBV7-2
CASSLVGLQPQHF
>TRBV29-1
CRVGGGENTEAFF
>TRBV7-2
CASSLEQRDTIYF
>TRBV7-3
CASSPQHGSYEQYF
>TRBV6-5
CASRGQGVWGEQYF
>TRBV27
CASSLRTGPSSPLHF
>TRBV3-1/TRBV3-2
CASSLGLASDTQYF
>TRBV7-2
CASSLAFRGSGVPYNSPLHF
>TRBV5-1
CASSPAGDRAEKLFF
>TRBV6-2/TRBV6-3
CASSSIWAFFEAFF
>TRBV19
CASTRDRGRNTEAFF
>TRBV14
CASSQDQGTNEKLFF
>TRBV19
CASTPTGQGPPYEQYF